Listed below are T cell receptor beta chains from one sample, sequenced in a study of blood T cell repertoires in COVID-19. Generated by immunoSEQ multiplex PCR, the TCRdb table keeps only in-frame clones and is missing some. Among approximately 240,000 clones listed, 92% were seen once. The sequenced sample consisted of peripheral blood. All receptors come from a young man with COVID-19, enrolled during active disease. Both conserved end residues are part of each CDR3. D genes are given only for firm matches. Some rows have no size entry. The others give once, few or many, or a class for an expanded clone.

D,size,V,J,CDR3,DNA
NA,NA,TRBV15,TRBJ1-2,CATSRDSGLWDYGYTF,TGTGCCACCAGCAGAGATTCGGGTTTGTGGGACTATGGCTACACCTTC
TRBD1,NA,TRBV27,TRBJ2-2,CASSPGQATGPGELFF,TGTGCCAGCAGTCCCGGACAGGCAACCGGACCCGGGGAGCTGTTTTTT
NA,once,TRBV7-2,TRBJ2-3,CASSFGLAREYF,TGTGCCAGCAGCTTTGGTCTAGCGAGAGAGTATTTT
NA,NA,TRBV5-1,TRBJ2-5,CASSSQGQYRETQYF,TGCGCCAGCAGCTCCCAAGGACAGTATCGAGAGACCCAGTACTTC
TRBD1,NA,TRBV9,TRBJ1-6,CASSGTGGTGSPLHF,TGTGCCAGCAGCGGGACAGGGGGAACGGGTTCACCCCTCCACTTT
NA,NA,TRBV7-9,TRBJ1-1,CASSLVVSGTEAFF,TGTGCCAGCAGCTTAGTGGTCTCGGGCACTGAAGCTTTCTTT
NA,NA,TRBV21-1,TRBJ1-4,CASSKAQGAGTNEKLFF,TGTGCCAGCAGCAAAGCTCAGGGGGCTGGGACTAATGAAAAACTGTTTTTT
TRBD1,NA,TRBV6-5,TRBJ1-3,CASSYRQGTGNTIYF,TGTGCCAGCAGTTACCGACAGGGAACTGGAAACACCATATATTTT
NA,NA,TRBV24-1,TRBJ2-2,CARAGAQYTGELFF,TGTGCCAGGGCGGGGGCTCAGTACACCGGGGAGCTGTTTTTT
TRBD1,NA,TRBV28,TRBJ2-1,CASSHRTGGYYNEQFF,TGTGCCAGCAGTCACCGGACAGGGGGCTACTACAATGAGCAGTTCTTC
NA,NA,TRBV7-5,TRBJ2-3,CVRSLGSKVRTGTGKGAQYF,TGTGTCAGAAGCTTAGGTTCAAAGGTGAGGACAGGGACTGGTAAAGGGGCGCAGTATTTT
TRBD2,NA,TRBV24-1,TRBJ2-1,CATRGGSYNEQFF,TGTGCCACCCGGGGGGGCTCCTACAATGAGCAGTTCTTC
TRBD2,NA,TRBV3-1/TRBV3-2,TRBJ2-7,CASSQGASGGAYEQYF,TGTGCCAGCAGCCAAGGGGCTAGCGGGGGGGCCTACGAGCAGTACTTC
TRBD2,NA,TRBV19,TRBJ2-3,CASNTIAGNTDTQYF,TGTGCCAGTAACACGATAGCGGGTAACACAGATACGCAGTATTTT
NA,NA,TRBV2,TRBJ1-4,CASSESGNSGKLFF,TGTGCCAGCAGTGAATCAGGAAACTCTGGAAAACTGTTTTTT
NA,NA,TRBV23-1,TRBJ2-4,CALQGTLAKNIQYF,TGCGCCCTCCAGGGGACGCTAGCCAAAAACATTCAGTACTTC
NA,once,TRBV5-4,TRBJ1-2,CASSYDREYGYTF,TGTGCCAGCAGTTACGACAGAGAGTATGGCTACACCTTC
NA,NA,TRBV11-2,TRBJ2-1,CASSLAGLSYNEQFF,TGTGCCAGCAGCTTAGCAGGGTTATCCTACAATGAGCAGTTCTTC
NA,NA,TRBV3-1/TRBV3-2,TRBJ2-1,CASSSDRQPYNEQFF,TGTGCCAGCAGCTCCGACAGACAGCCCTACAATGAGCAGTTCTTC
NA,NA,TRBV5-1,TRBJ1-1,CASSLAGNTEAFF,TGCGCCAGCAGCTTGGCCGGGAACACTGAAGCTTTCTTT
NA,NA,TRBV5-6,TRBJ1-1,CASSSQTTSRDTEAFF,TGTGCCAGCAGCTCCCAGACGACCAGTCGGGACACTGAAGCTTTCTTT
NA,NA,TRBV6-5,TRBJ2-2,CASRKSYGELFF,TGTGCCAGCAGAAAATCTTACGGGGAGCTGTTTTTT